This TCR beta chain derives from a study of beta chain features in type 1 diabetes. Study details: No patient-donor differences in age, gender, total cells or subset yield.

This clone was detected only a few times. Its cognate antigen is unknown. Investigators reverse transcribed all isolated RNA, so they sequenced expressed TCRB transcripts. Using immunoSEQ multiplex PCR, the repertoire was profiled, and TCRdb retains in-frame clones only, with some absent. The sample yields about 710,000 clones, about 14% seen once. CDR1 and CDR2 from the germline V gene are MNHEY and SVGAGI. V gave up 5 bases and J gave up 8 bases; unmatched junction bases: 5. The CDR3 consists of 13 residues. General study findings and limits: Patients showed naive, central memory and Treg TCRB repertoires that appeared more similar than those of healthy donors. Within each of all four CD4+ subsets, Type 1 diabetes patients had TCRB CDR3s that were moderately but significantly shorter.

The chain is built from TRBV6-5 and TRBJ2-1, with 8 bases lining up with TRBD1. This sequence originates from a man between 18 and 35 years old with type 1 diabetes. The sample consisted of naive CD4+ T cells from blood. CDR3 in DNA: TGTGCCAGCAGTGACAGGGGAGAGGATGAGCAGTTCTTC. Its translation: CASSDRGEDEQFF.